The present T cell receptor (beta chain) was sequenced within a study of cytomegalovirus exposure and HLA in healthy donors. The PCR had 60 Vbeta and 13 Jbeta primers. The table came from immunoSEQ multiplex PCR; TCRdb's copy has only in-frame clones and leaves some out. Of about 130,000 clones detected, more than 80% appear once; the ten largest clones hold about 8.9%. Notes on this clone: The junction departs from germline at one end; a sequencing error may be responsible. Other nucleotide sequences in the sample specify the same CDR3.

Looked up from germline, CDR1 is ENHRY and CDR2 is SYGVKD. The CDR3 is made up of 15 amino acids. This clonotype was sampled from a young man in good health and CMV-seropositive. V is TRBV10-3 and J is TRBJ1-1, with D uncertain. The sequenced sample was PBMCs. CDR3 nucleotides: TGTGCCATCAGCGAGTCCTGGGGTGGAGGCACTGAAGCTTTCTTT. Encoded protein: CAISESWGGGTEAFF.